This T cell receptor (beta chain) is drawn from a study of long-term antiretroviral therapy in people with HIV. Researchers report immunoSEQ v3.0 was run at survey level. Sequencing aimed at about 40,000-55,000 T-cell genomes per sample. Some clones are missing from TCRdb's copy, which holds only in-frame ones; the method was immunoSEQ multiplex PCR. Among some 28,000 clones, roughly 95% were seen once, and the ten largest hold approximately 8%. From germline, CDR1 is SNHLY and CDR2 FYNNEI. The CDR3 is 15 residues long. Trimming removed 1 base from V and 0 bases from J, with 9 bases in between. This sequence joins TRBV2 and TRBJ1-2; D possibly corresponds to TRBD1 (5 bases). The receptor was isolated from a man aged 30 to 39 with HIV. The material was unsorted PBMCs, obtained more than 6 years after starting antiretroviral therapy. The CDR3 protein is CASSEGLGPNYGYTF. The CDR3 bases are TGTGCCAGCAGTGAAGGTCTGGGACCTAACTATGGCTACACCTTC.